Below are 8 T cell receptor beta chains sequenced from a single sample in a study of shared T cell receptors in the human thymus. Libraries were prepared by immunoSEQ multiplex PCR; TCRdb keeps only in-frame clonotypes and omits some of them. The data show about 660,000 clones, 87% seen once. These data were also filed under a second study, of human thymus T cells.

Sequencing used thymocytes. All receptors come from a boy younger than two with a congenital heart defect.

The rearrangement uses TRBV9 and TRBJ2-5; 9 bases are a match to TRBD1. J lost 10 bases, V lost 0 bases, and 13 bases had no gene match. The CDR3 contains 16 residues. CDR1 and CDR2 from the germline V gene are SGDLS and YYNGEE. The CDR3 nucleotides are TGTGCCAGCAGCGTAGGAGGGACAGGGCTTCTGTGGGACCAGTACTTC. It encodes CASSVGGTGLLWDQYF.

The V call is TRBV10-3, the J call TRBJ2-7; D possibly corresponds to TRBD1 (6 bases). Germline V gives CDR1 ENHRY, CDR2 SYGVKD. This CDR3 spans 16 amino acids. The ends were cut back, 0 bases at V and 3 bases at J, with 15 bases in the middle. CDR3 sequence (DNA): TGTGCCATCAGTGAGTCGGGCAGGGGATCCTACTACGAGCAGTACTTC. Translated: CAISESGRGSYYEQYF.

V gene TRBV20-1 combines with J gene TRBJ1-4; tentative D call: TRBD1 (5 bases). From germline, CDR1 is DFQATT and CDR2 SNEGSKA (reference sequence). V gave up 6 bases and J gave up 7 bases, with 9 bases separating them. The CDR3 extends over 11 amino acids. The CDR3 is CSALGGEKLFF. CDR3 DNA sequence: TGCAGTGCCCTGGGGGGTGAAAAACTGTTTTTT.

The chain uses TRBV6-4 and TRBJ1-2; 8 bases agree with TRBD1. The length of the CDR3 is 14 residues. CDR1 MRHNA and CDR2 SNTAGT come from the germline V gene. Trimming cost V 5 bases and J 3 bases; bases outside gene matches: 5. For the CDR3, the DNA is TGTGCCAGCAGTCCAGACAGGGGCTACTATGGCTACACCTTC. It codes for CASSPDRGYYGYTF.

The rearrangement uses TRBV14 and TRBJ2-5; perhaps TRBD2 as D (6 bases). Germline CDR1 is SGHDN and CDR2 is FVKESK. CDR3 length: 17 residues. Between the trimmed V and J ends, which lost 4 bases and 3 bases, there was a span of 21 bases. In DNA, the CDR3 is TGTGCCAGCAGCCCTCATAAGGGGCGGGACGGAGAAGAGACCCAGTACTTC. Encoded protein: CASSPHKGRDGEETQYF.

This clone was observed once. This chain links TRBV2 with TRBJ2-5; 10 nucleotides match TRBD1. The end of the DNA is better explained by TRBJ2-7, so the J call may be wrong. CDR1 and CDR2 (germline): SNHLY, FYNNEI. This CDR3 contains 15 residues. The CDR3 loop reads CASSVPVGQGSEQYF. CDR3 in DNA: TGTGCCAGCAGTGTACCGGTGGGACAGGGGTCCGAGCAGTACTTC.

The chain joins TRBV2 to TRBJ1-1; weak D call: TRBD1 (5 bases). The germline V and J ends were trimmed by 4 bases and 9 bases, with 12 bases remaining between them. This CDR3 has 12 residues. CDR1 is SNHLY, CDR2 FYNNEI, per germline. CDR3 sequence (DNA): TGTGCCAGCAGTGTGGCCCAGGGAAAAGCTTTCTTT. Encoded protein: CASSVAQGKAFF. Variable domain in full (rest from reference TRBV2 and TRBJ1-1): EPEVTQTPSHQVTQMGQEVILRCVPISNHLYFYWYRQILGQKVEFLVSFYNNEISEKSEIFDDQFSVERPDGSNFTLKIRSTKLEDSAMYFCASSVAQGKAFFGQGTRLTVV.

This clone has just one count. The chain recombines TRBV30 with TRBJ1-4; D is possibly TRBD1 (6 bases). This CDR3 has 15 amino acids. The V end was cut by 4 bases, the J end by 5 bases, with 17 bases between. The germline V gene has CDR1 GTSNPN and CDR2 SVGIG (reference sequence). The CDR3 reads CAWKNRTVGNEKLFF. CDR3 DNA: TGTGCCTGGAAAAACCGGACAGTGGGAAATGAAAAACTGTTTTTT.